This T cell receptor beta chain originates from a study of shared clonotypes between healthy human individuals. Profiled with immunoSEQ multiplex PCR; TCRdb holds only in-frame clones, not every one. Of 1.5 million to 2.5 million clones listed, about 95% are singletons. Between the trimmed V and J ends, which lost 7 bases and 8 bases, there was a span of 11 bases. Looked up from germline, CDR1 is DFQATT and CDR2 is SNEGSKA (reference sequence). The CDR3 length is 10 residues. CD8 cells classed as naive were CD45RO-negative and positively selected for CCR7, excluding terminally differentiated effector memory CD45RA+ cells.

The gene calls are TRBV20-1 and TRBJ1-1, with a tentative D call TRBD1 (6 bases). The sequence derives from a man aged 18 to 29 in good health. What was sequenced was naive CD8+ T cells sorted from blood. For the CDR3, the DNA is TGCAGTGTCAGGGGTAGAGAAGCTTTCTTT. Its protein product is CSVRGREAFF.